This TCR beta chain was documented in a study of beta chain features in type 1 diabetes. General study points: TCRB CDR3s were moderately but significantly shorter in Type 1 diabetes patients in all four CD4+ subsets.

Concerning this clone itself: Its matching antigen is unknown.

Germline CDR1 is GTSNPN and CDR2 is SVGIG (reference sequence). Trimming removed 1 base from V and 3 bases from J, with 13 bases in between. There are 15 residues in the CDR3. Sequencing targeted expressed TCRB transcripts, as all isolated RNA had been reverse transcribed. Data came from immunoSEQ multiplex PCR; TCRdb stores just in-frame clones and leaves some out. The data show 500,000 to 800,000 clones, 9.5% to 15% seen once. This clonotype was sampled from a man younger than 45 with type 1 diabetes. The material sequenced was naive CD4+ T cells from blood. The rearrangement uses TRBV30 and TRBJ1-5; D unclear. The CDR3 loop is CAWSAPGGFNQPQHF. CDR3 nucleotides: TGTGCCTGGAGTGCCCCGGGAGGATTCAATCAGCCCCAGCATTTT. Looking up the rest from reference TRBV30 and TRBJ1-5 gives the full variable domain: SQTIHQWPATLVQPVGSPLSLECTVEGTSNPNLYWYRQAAGRGLQLLFYSVGIGQISSEVPQNLSASRPQDRQFILSSKKLLLSDSGFYLCAWSAPGGFNQPQHFGDGTRLSIL.